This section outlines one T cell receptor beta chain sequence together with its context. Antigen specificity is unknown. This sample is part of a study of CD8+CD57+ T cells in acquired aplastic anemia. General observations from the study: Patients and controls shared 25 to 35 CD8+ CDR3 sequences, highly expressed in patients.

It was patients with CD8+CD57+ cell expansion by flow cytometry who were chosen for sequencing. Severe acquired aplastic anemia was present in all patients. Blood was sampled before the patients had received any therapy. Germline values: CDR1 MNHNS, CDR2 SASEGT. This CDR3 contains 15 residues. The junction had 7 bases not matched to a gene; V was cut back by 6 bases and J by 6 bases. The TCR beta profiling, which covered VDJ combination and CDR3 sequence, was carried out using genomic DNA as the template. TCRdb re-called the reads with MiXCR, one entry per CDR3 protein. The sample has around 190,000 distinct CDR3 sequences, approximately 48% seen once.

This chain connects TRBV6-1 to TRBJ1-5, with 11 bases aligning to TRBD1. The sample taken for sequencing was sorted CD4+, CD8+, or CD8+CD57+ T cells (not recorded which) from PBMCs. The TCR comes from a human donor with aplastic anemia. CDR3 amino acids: CASSPGTGGGQPQHF. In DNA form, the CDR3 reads TGTGCCAGCAGCCCCGGGACAGGGGGAGGTCAGCCCCAGCATTTT.